The clone carrying this TCR beta chain showed up just a few times. What it binds is unknown. Every patient experienced relapse after autologous stem cell transplantation, and brentuximab vedotin exposure varied. Complete response, partial response or progressive disease was recorded as best response. The CDR3 loop spans 13 amino acids. With 6 bases removed from V and 5 bases from J, the gap between germline ends came to 13 bases. The V gene's germline CDR1 is MNHEY and CDR2 SMNVEV (reference sequence). These data come from a study of PD-1 blockade in classical Hodgkin lymphoma. Study-wide results and caveats: CD8+ TCR diversity did not rise significantly by C4D1, unlike CD4+. The origin of the repertoire differences remains undefined, with disease activity or prior therapy as possible causes. Newly diagnosed and completely responding patients shared comparable baseline diversity.

Method: immunoSEQ multiplex PCR; TCRdb's copy keeps in-frame clones and lacks some. Of about 85,000 clones in the sample, 80% to 95% were seen once. This chain uses TRBV27 with TRBJ1-1; D ambiguous. The sequencing used peripheral blood mononuclear cells (PBMCs), collected before the second cycle of nivolumab. The sequence came from a human donor with classical Hodgkin lymphoma. The CDR3 region has the DNA TGTGCCAGCAGCCAACGGCGAGGTACTGAAGCTTTCTTT. Protein sequence: CASSQRRGTEAFF.